These T cell receptor beta chains were read from a single sample in a study of blood T cell repertoires in COVID-19. Profiled with immunoSEQ multiplex PCR; TCRdb holds only in-frame clones, not every one. Of around 160,000 clones in the sample, about 84% were seen once. Sequencing used PBMCs or T cells enriched from blood (not recorded which). The receptors shown here come from a middle-aged man who had recovered from COVID-19. CDR3s include the opening cysteine and the closing phenylalanine or tryptophan. The D gene is left open where the match is weak. Where a row states a size, it is once, few, many or the class of an expanded clone; other rows omit it.

V gene: TRBV18
D gene: -
clone size: -
J gene: TRBJ2-3
CDR3 DNA: TGTGCCGGTACAGTGGGCAGGGGCACAGATACGCAGTATTTT
CDR3 protein: CAGTVGRGTDTQYF

V gene: TRBV7-9
D gene: TRBD2
clone size: -
J gene: TRBJ2-5
CDR3 DNA: TGTGCCAGCAGCCGTGGACTAGCGATACAAGAGACCCAGTACTTC
CDR3 protein: CASSRGLAIQETQYF

V gene: TRBV11-2
D gene: -
clone size: -
J gene: TRBJ2-1
CDR3 DNA: TGTGCCAGCAGCCCCAGGGGGGCAGGGCTATACAATGAGCAGTTCTTC
CDR3 protein: CASSPRGAGLYNEQFF

V gene: TRBV7-9
D gene: -
clone size: -
J gene: TRBJ1-1
CDR3 DNA: TGTGCCAGCAGCCTGTTCTCAGGGGACCCTGAAGCTTTCTTT
CDR3 protein: CASSLFSGDPEAFF

V gene: TRBV18
D gene: -
clone size: -
J gene: TRBJ2-2
CDR3 DNA: TGTGCCAGCTCACCCTCGTACACCGGGGAGCTGTTTTTT
CDR3 protein: CASSPSYTGELFF

V gene: TRBV18
D gene: -
clone size: few
J gene: TRBJ2-2
CDR3 DNA: TGTGCCAGCTCCCCCCGGTCCAACACCGGGGAGCTGTTTTTT
CDR3 protein: CASSPRSNTGELFF

V gene: TRBV10-3
D gene: -
clone size: -
J gene: TRBJ2-3
CDR3 DNA: TGTGCCATCAGCGCCGGAGTTGGAGATACGCAGTATTTT
CDR3 protein: CAISAGVGDTQYF

V gene: TRBV5-8
D gene: -
clone size: -
J gene: TRBJ1-5
CDR3 DNA: TGTGCCAGCAGCTCGGGGGTAACCCAGCATTTT
CDR3 protein: CASSSGVTQHF

V gene: TRBV5-1
D gene: TRBD1
clone size: once
J gene: TRBJ2-3
CDR3 DNA: TGCGCCAGCAGACCGCAGGGGGCTGCCGGCACAGATACGCAGTATTTT
CDR3 protein: CASRPQGAAGTDTQYF

V gene: TRBV6-5
D gene: -
clone size: -
J gene: TRBJ1-3
CDR3 DNA: TGTGCCAGCAGTTACTCCGGGTCGAGCTCTGGAAACACCATATATTTT
CDR3 protein: CASSYSGSSSGNTIYF

V gene: TRBV10-3
D gene: TRBD2
clone size: -
J gene: TRBJ2-3
CDR3 DNA: TGTGCCATCAGCCCGGGACTAGCTACAGATACGCAGTATTTT
CDR3 protein: CAISPGLATDTQYF

V gene: TRBV3-1/TRBV3-2
D gene: -
clone size: -
J gene: TRBJ2-7
CDR3 DNA: TGTGCCAGCAGCCAAACCCAGGGTCAGGGGCAGTACTTC
CDR3 protein: CASSQTQGQGQYF

V gene: TRBV6-1
D gene: -
clone size: -
J gene: TRBJ1-1
CDR3 DNA: TGTGCCAGCAGTGAAATGGGAGGGCCAGGGGACACTGAAGCTTTCTTT
CDR3 protein: CASSEMGGPGDTEAFF

V gene: TRBV5-6
D gene: -
clone size: -
J gene: TRBJ1-2
CDR3 DNA: TGTGCCAGCAGCTTACAGGGTGACTATGGCTACACCTTC
CDR3 protein: CASSLQGDYGYTF

V gene: TRBV12-2
D gene: -
clone size: -
J gene: TRBJ2-2
CDR3 DNA: TGTGCAAGTCGCTTCCTAAAAGTGGGAGAGAACACCGGGGAGCTGTTTTTT
CDR3 protein: CASRFLKVGENTGELFF

V gene: TRBV4-2
D gene: TRBD1
clone size: -
J gene: TRBJ1-1
CDR3 DNA: TGTGCCAGCAGCCAATCGGGACAGGGGAACACTGAAGCTTTCTTT
CDR3 protein: CASSQSGQGNTEAFF

V gene: TRBV5-1
D gene: -
clone size: -
J gene: TRBJ2-5
CDR3 DNA: TGCGCCAGCAGCTTGGAGCAGGGGCAAGAGACCCAGTACTTC
CDR3 protein: CASSLEQGQETQYF

V gene: TRBV3-1/TRBV3-2
D gene: TRBD2
clone size: -
J gene: TRBJ2-1
CDR3 DNA: TGTGCCAGCAGCCAGGTCTTTTCCGGGACTAGCGGGGGGGCGTCCTACAATGAGCAGTTCTTC
CDR3 protein: CASSQVFSGTSGGASYNEQFF

V gene: TRBV5-8
D gene: -
clone size: -
J gene: TRBJ2-3
CDR3 DNA: TGTGCCAGCAGCTTCCGACCGGGGAAAGATACGCAGTATTTT
CDR3 protein: CASSFRPGKDTQYF

V gene: TRBV6-5
D gene: -
clone size: -
J gene: TRBJ1-3
CDR3 DNA: TGTGCCAGCAGTTACAGGGGTACAAACTCTGGAAACACCATATATTTT
CDR3 protein: CASSYRGTNSGNTIYF

V gene: TRBV2
D gene: -
clone size: -
J gene: TRBJ2-5
CDR3 DNA: TGTGCCAGCAGCAGGGGGTCGGCGGGACAAGAGACCCAGTACTTC
CDR3 protein: CASSRGSAGQETQYF

V gene: TRBV2
D gene: -
clone size: few
J gene: TRBJ1-1
CDR3 DNA: TGTGCCAGCAGGGGATGGGTAGGAGGTGGTGAAGCTTTCTTT
CDR3 protein: CASRGWVGGGEAFF

V gene: TRBV30
D gene: -
clone size: -
J gene: TRBJ1-2
CDR3 DNA: TGTGCCTGGAGTGTGGGGCTGACTTTTTATGGCTACACCTTC
CDR3 protein: CAWSVGLTFYGYTF

V gene: TRBV2
D gene: -
clone size: -
J gene: TRBJ1-1
CDR3 DNA: TGTGCCAGCAGTGAAGGGTTTTCAGGGGCAAGAGCAGAGGCTTTCTTT
CDR3 protein: CASSEGFSGARAEAFF

V gene: TRBV19
D gene: TRBD1
clone size: -
J gene: TRBJ1-5
CDR3 DNA: TGTGCCAGTAGTAAGGGACAGATCTATAGCAATCAGCCCCAGCATTTT
CDR3 protein: CASSKGQIYSNQPQHF

V gene: TRBV6-5
D gene: -
clone size: once
J gene: TRBJ2-1
CDR3 DNA: TGTGCCAGCAGTACTCAGGGTTGGCATGAGCAGTTCTTC
CDR3 protein: CASSTQGWHEQFF

V gene: TRBV6-1
D gene: TRBD2
clone size: -
J gene: TRBJ2-1
CDR3 DNA: TGTGCCAGCAGTGAGGACCAGCGGGGGGGCCGGCGGCAGTTCTTC
CDR3 protein: CASSEDQRGGRRQFF

V gene: TRBV5-1
D gene: -
clone size: -
J gene: TRBJ1-1
CDR3 DNA: TGCGCCAGCAGACCAGGGTTACCAGGGGACACTGAAGCTTTCTTT
CDR3 protein: CASRPGLPGDTEAFF

V gene: TRBV14
D gene: -
clone size: once
J gene: TRBJ2-1
CDR3 DNA: TGTGCCAGCGCCCTCCTAAGGGGTCCCTCCTACAATGAGCAGTTCTTC
CDR3 protein: CASALLRGPSYNEQFF

V gene: TRBV5-4
D gene: -
clone size: -
J gene: TRBJ1-2
CDR3 DNA: TGTGCCAGCAGTTCCGACCTACCCGCGGGAGGCTACACCTTC
CDR3 protein: CASSSDLPAGGYTF

V gene: TRBV10-2
D gene: TRBD2
clone size: -
J gene: TRBJ2-5
CDR3 DNA: TGCGCCCTCGCGCCGGGACTAGCGGCAGAGACCCAGTACTTC
CDR3 protein: CALAPGLAAETQYF

V gene: TRBV21-1
D gene: -
clone size: few
J gene: TRBJ1-5
CDR3 DNA: TGTGCCAGCAGCAACTTAGGGCAGGGGGATCAGCCCCAGCATTTT
CDR3 protein: CASSNLGQGDQPQHF

V gene: TRBV4-1
D gene: TRBD1
clone size: many
J gene: TRBJ1-3
CDR3 DNA: TGCGCCAGCAGCCAATCTCCGGGACAGGGGAGCTCTGGAAACACCATATATTTT
CDR3 protein: CASSQSPGQGSSGNTIYF

V gene: TRBV5-1
D gene: TRBD1
clone size: -
J gene: TRBJ1-2
CDR3 DNA: TGCGCCAGCAGCCCCGGACAGGGGACTTTTAACTATGGCTACACCTTC
CDR3 protein: CASSPGQGTFNYGYTF

V gene: TRBV19
D gene: -
clone size: -
J gene: TRBJ2-5
CDR3 DNA: TGTGCCAGTAGTACACGGGTGGCCCCGGCCGGGGAGACCCAGTACTTC
CDR3 protein: CASSTRVAPAGETQYF

V gene: TRBV30
D gene: -
clone size: -
J gene: TRBJ1-4
CDR3 DNA: TGTGCCTGGAGTGTAGAGGCAGGGTATAATGAAAAACTGTTTTTT
CDR3 protein: CAWSVEAGYNEKLFF

V gene: TRBV3-1/TRBV3-2
D gene: -
clone size: -
J gene: TRBJ2-1
CDR3 DNA: TGTGCCAGCAGCCCAATCCGGGGGGCCCCTGAGCAGTTCTTC
CDR3 protein: CASSPIRGAPEQFF

V gene: TRBV7-9
D gene: TRBD1
clone size: -
J gene: TRBJ2-6
CDR3 DNA: TGTGCCAGCAGCCCCGGGTGGACAGGGGGACCCTCTGGGGCCAACGTCCTGACTTTC
CDR3 protein: CASSPGWTGGPSGANVLTF

V gene: TRBV6-1
D gene: -
clone size: -
J gene: TRBJ2-5
CDR3 DNA: TGTGCCAGCAGTGGGGGGCTAAGACTAGCTAAGGAGACCCAGTACTTC
CDR3 protein: CASSGGLRLAKETQYF

V gene: TRBV27
D gene: -
clone size: -
J gene: TRBJ1-2
CDR3 DNA: TGTGCCAGCATGCAACCTGGGGGCCGGTACTATGGCTACACCTTC
CDR3 protein: CASMQPGGRYYGYTF

V gene: TRBV15
D gene: TRBD1
clone size: -
J gene: TRBJ2-1
CDR3 DNA: TGTGCCACCAGCAGACGGGACAGGGATTACAATGAGCAGTTCTTC
CDR3 protein: CATSRRDRDYNEQFF

V gene: TRBV5-6
D gene: -
clone size: -
J gene: TRBJ2-3
CDR3 DNA: TGTGCCAGCACCCAGGGCGGACCGGCAGATACGCAGTATTTT
CDR3 protein: CASTQGGPADTQYF

V gene: TRBV19
D gene: -
clone size: -
J gene: TRBJ1-5
CDR3 DNA: TGTGCCAGTAGTATACTGTCCCGGGATCAGCCCCAGCATTTT
CDR3 protein: CASSILSRDQPQHF

V gene: TRBV24-1
D gene: TRBD1
clone size: -
J gene: TRBJ1-2
CDR3 DNA: TGTGCCACCAGTGACCAGACAGGGGATGGCTACACCTTC
CDR3 protein: CATSDQTGDGYTF

V gene: TRBV19
D gene: -
clone size: -
J gene: TRBJ1-1
CDR3 DNA: TGTGCCAGTGGACGACAGCAGAACACTGAAGCTTTCTTT
CDR3 protein: CASGRQQNTEAFF

V gene: TRBV5-5
D gene: TRBD1
clone size: -
J gene: TRBJ2-7
CDR3 DNA: TGTGCCAGCAGCCCTAGGACAGGAAGGAGCTCCTACGAGCAGTACTTC
CDR3 protein: CASSPRTGRSSYEQYF

V gene: TRBV2
D gene: -
clone size: -
J gene: TRBJ1-2
CDR3 DNA: TGTGCCAGCAGCGGGGGTGTGTGGGGCTATGGCTACACCTTC
CDR3 protein: CASSGGVWGYGYTF

V gene: TRBV4-1
D gene: -
clone size: -
J gene: TRBJ1-3
CDR3 DNA: TGCGCCAGCAGCCAAGATTTTAATTATTACAGGGCTGGAAACACCATATATTTT
CDR3 protein: CASSQDFNYYRAGNTIYF

V gene: TRBV5-6
D gene: TRBD2
clone size: -
J gene: TRBJ2-2
CDR3 DNA: TGTGCCCGCAGCTTCGTCCGACTCGCGGGGGGGCCTTACACCGGGGAGCTGTTTTTT
CDR3 protein: CARSFVRLAGGPYTGELFF